Below are 10 T cell receptor beta chains sequenced from a single sample in a study of T cell changes during pregnancy in multiple sclerosis. TCRdb keeps only in-frame clones here, not all; method: immunoSEQ multiplex PCR. The repertoire holds about 40,000 clones, with roughly 92% as singletons. This specimen was peripheral blood, taken before pregnancy. Source of these receptors: a female donor with multiple sclerosis, enrolled in a pregnancy study.

The chain joins TRBV7-9 to TRBJ1-5; 8 nucleotides agree with TRBD1. From germline, CDR1 is SEHNR and CDR2 FQNEAQ (reference sequence). This CDR3 contains 16 residues. J lost 1 base, V lost 1 base, and 3 bases had no gene match. The CDR3 here is CASSLDTGGSNQPQHF. The CDR3 nucleotides are TGTGCCAGCAGCTTAGATACAGGGGGGAGCAATCAGCCCCAGCATTTT.

This clone rates as medium-sized. V usage is TRBV29-1 and J usage is TRBJ1-4, with TRBD1 as a possible D gene (5 bases). Trimming stripped 8 bases from V and 8 bases from J, with 21 bases between. There are 14 residues in the CDR3. CDR1 and CDR2 from the germline V gene are SQVTM and ANQGSEA. CDR3 loop: CSSSGTVLGEKLFF. The CDR3 nucleotides are TGCAGCTCTAGCGGGACCGTTCTAGGGGAAAAACTGTTTTTT. Combining the CDR3 with reference TRBV29-1 and TRBJ1-4 gives the whole variable domain SAVISQKPSRDICQRGTSLTIQCQVDSQVTMMFWYRQQPGQSLTLIATANQGSEATYESGFVIDKFPISRPNLTFSTLTVSNMSPEDSSIYLCSSSGTVLGEKLFFGSGTQLSVL.

This clone was seen only once. The chain employs TRBV27 and TRBJ2-2, with 7 bases aligning to TRBD2. V lost 5 bases to trimming and J lost 6 bases; unmatched junction nucleotides: 12. CDR3 length: 16 residues. CDR1 MNHEY and CDR2 SMNVEV come from the germline V gene (reference sequence). The CDR3 bases are TGTGCCAGCAGTACCCGGACTAGTAAAGGCCCCGGGGAGCTGTTTTTT. This encodes CASSTRTSKGPGELFF.

This chain links TRBV6-1 with TRBJ2-7, with D possibly being TRBD1 (5 bases). Germline assignment: CDR1 MNHNS and CDR2 SASEGT. V shed 1 base and J shed 3 bases, with 10 bases lying between them. The CDR3 has 14 amino acids. CDR3 protein: CASSEGGRVYEQYF. For the CDR3, the DNA is TGTGCCAGCAGTGAAGGGGGCAGGGTCTACGAGCAGTACTTC.

This chain joins TRBV7-9 and TRBJ2-7; TRBD2 aligns across 10 bases. The V gene end was trimmed by 5 bases and the J gene end by 1 base; junction bases not matched to a gene: 11. The CDR3 covers 17 residues. CDR1 and CDR2 (germline): SEHNR, FQNEAQ (reference sequence). The CDR3 coding sequence is TGTGCCAGCAGCGGAGCTGTCCTAGCGGGAGCGTCCTACGAGCAGTACTTC. Translated: CASSGAVLAGASYEQYF.

This clone is a singleton in its sample. The V call is TRBV27, the J call TRBJ2-5; the D gene is possibly TRBD1 (5 bases). In germline, CDR1 is MNHEY, CDR2 SMNVEV (reference sequence). The CDR3 has 14 residues. Trimming stripped 4 bases from V and 4 bases from J, with 13 bases between. The DNA of the CDR3 is TGTGCCAGCAGTTCCCTACAGGCCCCAGAGACCCAGTACTTC. Its translation: CASSSLQAPETQYF.

This clone was detected only a few times. The chain recombines TRBV30 with TRBJ1-1; D gene unclear. V lost 0 bases and J 4 bases, leaving 9 bases between the germline ends. Germline loops: CDR1 GTSNPN, CDR2 SVGIG (reference sequence). This CDR3 contains 13 residues. The CDR3 protein is CAWSVRESTEAFF. The CDR3, as DNA: TGTGCCTGGAGTGTTAGGGAGAGCACTGAAGCTTTCTTT.

The V call is TRBV27, the J call TRBJ2-1; the D is unclear. Germline V CDR1 and CDR2: MNHEY, SMNVEV (reference sequence). V dropped 4 bases and J dropped 0 bases, with 7 bases sitting between them. The CDR3 extends over 14 amino acids. The CDR3 sequence: CASSSESSYNEQFF. The CDR3 coding sequence is TGTGCCAGCAGTTCGGAGAGCTCCTACAATGAGCAGTTCTTC.

This chain uses TRBV7-9 with TRBJ2-1; tentative D call: TRBD1 (6 bases). Germline CDR1 is SEHNR and CDR2 is FQNEAQ (reference sequence). Trimming cost V 3 bases and J 14 bases, with 14 bases left between them. The CDR3 loop spans 12 amino acids. The CDR3 coding sequence is TGTGCCAGCAGCTTTGCCGGGGACAAGGAGTTCTTC. Translated, it gives CASSFAGDKEFF.

This clone was found once. The chain combines TRBV6-5 with TRBJ2-5, with a tentative D call TRBD1 (6 bases). Looked up from germline, CDR1 is MNHEY and CDR2 is SVGAGI. V shed 6 bases and J shed 5 bases, with 16 bases lying between them. This CDR3 comprises 14 residues. CDR3 loop: CASRHRDGKETQYF. The CDR3 bases are TGTGCCAGCAGGCACAGGGACGGGAAGGAGACCCAGTACTTC.